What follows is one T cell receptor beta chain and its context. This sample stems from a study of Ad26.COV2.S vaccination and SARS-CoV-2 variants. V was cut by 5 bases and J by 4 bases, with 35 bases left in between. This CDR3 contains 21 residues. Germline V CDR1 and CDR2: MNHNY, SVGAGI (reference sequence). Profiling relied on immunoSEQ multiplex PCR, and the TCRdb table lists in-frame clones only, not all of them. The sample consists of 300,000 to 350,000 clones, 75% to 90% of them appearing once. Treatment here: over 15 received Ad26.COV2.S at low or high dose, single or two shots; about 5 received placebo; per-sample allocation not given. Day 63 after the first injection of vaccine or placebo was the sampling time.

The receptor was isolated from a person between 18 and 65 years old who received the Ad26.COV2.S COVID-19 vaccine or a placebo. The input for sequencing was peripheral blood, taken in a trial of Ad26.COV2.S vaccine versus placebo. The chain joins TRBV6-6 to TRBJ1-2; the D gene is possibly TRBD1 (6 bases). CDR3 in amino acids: CASSQPYPVGQQASFGYGYTF. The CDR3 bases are TGTGCCAGCAGTCAACCCTATCCCGTCGGACAGCAGGCTTCGTTCGGCTATGGCTACACCTTC.